This TCR beta chain appears in the sequencing data of a study of blood T cells in healthy people across ages. The CDR3 covers 14 residues. The germline V gene has CDR1 SGHTA and CDR2 FQGNSA. V was cut by 2 bases and J by 3 bases, with 10 bases left in between. The use of a sample-barcoded 5' primer and a J-beta primer mix characterized a second PCR of about 7 to 12 cycles. One entry per CDR3 protein results from TCRdb running MiXCR on the 5' RACE reads. The repertoire has about 680,000 distinct CDR3 sequences, around half of them found once; the top ten carry about a third. The rearrangement uses TRBV7-2 and TRBJ1-1; D is undetermined. This clonotype originated in a woman in her sixties or seventies in good health. Specimen: blood. CDR3 coding DNA: TGTGCCAGCAGCTTACTAGGGTTGGACACTGAAGCTTTCTTT. It codes for CASSLLGLDTEAFF. Full variable domain (missing parts from reference TRBV7-2 and TRBJ1-1): GAGVSQSPSNKVTEKGKDVELRCDPISGHTALYWYRQSLGQGLEFLIYFQGNSAPDKSGLPSDRFSAERTGGSVSTLTIQRTQQEDSAVYLCASSLLGLDTEAFFGQGTRLTVV.